The T cell receptor beta chain described here comes from a study of tumor-infiltrating lymphocytes in oesophageal squamous cell carcinoma. TCRdb re-called the PCR reads through MiXCR, storing one row per CDR3 protein. The table includes some 5,700 distinct CDR3 sequences, 13% to 15% detected once. CDR3 length equals 13 residues. CDR1 is LNHDA, CDR2 SQIVND, per germline (reference sequence). V was clipped by 2 bases and J by 6 bases, with 10 bases between them. The specimen was normal esophageal tissue next to the tumor. The V gene is TRBV19, the J gene TRBJ1-2, with D unclear. The TCR originated in a male donor with esophageal squamous cell carcinoma. CDR3: CASSILEVHGYTF. CDR3 nucleotides: TGTGCCAGTAGTATACTTGAAGTTCATGGCTACACCTTC.